This T cell receptor (beta chain) was sequenced for a study of shared clonotypes between healthy human individuals. The naive CD8 population came from CD45RO-negative cells selected for CCR7, without terminally differentiated effector memory CD45RA+ cells. Each of the donors was a healthy adult who was HIV-negative and had not had a recent acute infection or vaccination. Using immunoSEQ multiplex PCR, the repertoire was profiled, and TCRdb retains in-frame clones only, with some absent. The data show about 2,100,000 clones, roughly 91% seen once. The CDR3 is made up of 13 amino acids. The ends lost 5 bases at V and 2 bases at J; junction bases unmatched: 3. Germline values: CDR1 SQVTM, CDR2 ANQGSEA.

The TCR originated in a man aged 18 to 29 in good health. Some clones in this sample may be carry-over from other donors' samples. Input material: naive CD8+ T cells from PBMCs. J is TRBJ2-1 and V is TRBV29-1; TRBD1 matches 7 bases. The CDR3 nucleotides read TGCAGCGTTAGACAGGGTACCTACAATGAGCAGTTCTTC. Translating it yields CSVRQGTYNEQFF.